Below, 6 T cell receptor beta chains from the same sample are listed, as sequenced in a study of regulatory T cells in long-lasting Graves disease. The time point is: newly diagnosed GD, antithyroid drugs for less than 3 months. Isolated PBMC RNA provided the starting material for the TCR library. The authors built TCR beta libraries using iRepertoire HTBI primers and Arm-PCR of CDR3 regions. TCRdb analysed the multiplex PCR reads with MiXCR anew, one entry per CDR3 protein. Here the sample spans 350,000 to 500,000 distinct CDR3 sequences, around 17% being singletons. This sample also appeared in a second study, on T cells in Graves' hyperthyroidism and ophthalmopathy.

Material: peripheral blood mononuclear cells (PBMCs), obtained at new diagnosis, from a patient treated with antithyroid drugs. Receptors originate from a woman aged 18-29 years with Graves disease.

This clonotype was counted at least ten times. The chain carries TRBV28 and TRBJ2-7, with D possibly being TRBD1 or TRBD2 (6 bases each). CDR3 size: 14 residues. Trimming stripped 6 bases from V and 3 bases from J, with 15 bases between. Germline V gene data show CDR1 as MDHEN and CDR2 as SYDVKM. CDR3 loop: CASSTPGANYEQYF. The DNA for the CDR3 is TGTGCCAGCAGCACCCCGGGGGCTAACTACGAGCAGTACTTC.

This chain links TRBV19 with TRBJ2-1; 7 bases are a match to TRBD1. The germline V gene has CDR1 LNHDA and CDR2 SQIVND (reference sequence). CDR3 size: 15 residues. J lost 5 bases, V lost 8 bases, and 12 bases had no gene match. The CDR3 sequence: CASGPTGLGNNEQFF. Written as DNA, the CDR3 is TGTGCCAGTGGACCGACAGGGCTTGGGAACAATGAGCAGTTCTTC.

The table lists this clonotype with a few counts. This chain uses TRBV9 with TRBJ2-5; 7 bases map to TRBD2. The length of the CDR3 is 16 residues. V gave up 0 bases and J gave up 4 bases; unmatched junction bases: 9. CDR1 is SGDLS and CDR2 is YYNGEE in the germline V gene. The CDR3, as DNA: TGTGCCAGCAGCGTAGGGGGGGGGAGCTATATAGAGACCCAGTACTTC. It encodes CASSVGGGSYIETQYF.

The chain recombines TRBV9 with TRBJ2-2; 12 nucleotides line up with TRBD2. Germline trimming cut 4 bases from V and 4 bases from J; bases unmatched to any gene: 5. CDR1 and CDR2 from the germline V gene are SGDLS and YYNGEE. CDR3 length: 16 amino acids. Here the CDR3 DNA reads TGTGCCAGCAGCATCCTAGCGGGAGGGACCACCGGGGAGCTGTTTTTT. Translated: CASSILAGGTTGELFF.

This clonotype has a count of ten or more. This sequence joins TRBV6-1 and TRBJ1-2; no clear D gene. The V and J ends lost 1 base and 4 bases respectively, with 13 bases between them. The CDR3 runs to 15 residues. CDR1 and CDR2 from the germline V gene are MNHNS and SASEGT. CDR3 nucleotide sequence: TGTGCCAGCAGTGAAGGGGTAGACATCACCTATGGCTACACCTTC. Its protein product is CASSEGVDITYGYTF.

The chain is built from TRBV7-8 and TRBJ1-1; 7 nucleotides agree with TRBD1. The CDR3 runs 13 residues. Germline-derived CDR1 and CDR2 are SGHVS and FQNEAQ. V lost 4 bases to trimming and J lost 8 bases; unmatched junction nucleotides: 7. The CDR3 region is CASSYNQGVEAFF. The CDR3 nucleotides are TGTGCCAGCAGCTATAACCAGGGGGTCGAAGCTTTCTTT.